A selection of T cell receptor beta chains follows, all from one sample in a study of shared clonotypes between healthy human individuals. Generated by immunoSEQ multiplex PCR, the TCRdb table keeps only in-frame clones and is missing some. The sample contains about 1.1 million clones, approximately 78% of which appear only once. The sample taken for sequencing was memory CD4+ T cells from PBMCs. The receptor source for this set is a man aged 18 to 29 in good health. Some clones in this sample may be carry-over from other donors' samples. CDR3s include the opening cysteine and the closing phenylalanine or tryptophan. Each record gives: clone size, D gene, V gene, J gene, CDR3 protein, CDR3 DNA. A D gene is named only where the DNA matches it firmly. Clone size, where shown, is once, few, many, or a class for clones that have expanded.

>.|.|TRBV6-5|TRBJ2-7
CASSVGRSYEQYF
TGTGCCAGCTCGGTGGGGAGGTCCTACGAGCAGTACTTC
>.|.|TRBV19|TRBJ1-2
CASSRTGNYGYTF
TGTGCCAGTAGTCGAACAGGAAACTATGGCTACACCTTC
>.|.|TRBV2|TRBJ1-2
CASSEERGDGYTF
TGTGCCAGCAGTGAAGAGAGGGGCGATGGCTACACCTTC
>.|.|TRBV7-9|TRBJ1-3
CATPGSGNTIYF
TGTGCCACCCCGGGCTCTGGAAACACCATATATTTT
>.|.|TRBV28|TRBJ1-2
CASREGGTPSDGYTF
TGTGCCAGCAGAGAGGGAGGGACCCCCTCTGATGGCTACACCTTC
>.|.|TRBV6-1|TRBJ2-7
CASGDLVQYF
TGTGCCAGCGGCGACCTAGTGCAGTACTTC
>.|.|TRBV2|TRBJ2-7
CASSGLVSYEQYF
TGTGCCAGCAGTGGGCTAGTCTCCTACGAGCAGTACTTC
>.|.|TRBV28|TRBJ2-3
CASSLDSTDTQYF
TGTGCCAGCAGTCTCGACTCCACAGATACGCAGTATTTT
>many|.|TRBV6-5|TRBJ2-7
CASSYSPQGGYEQYF
TGTGCCAGCAGTTACTCGCCTCAAGGGGGCTACGAGCAGTACTTC
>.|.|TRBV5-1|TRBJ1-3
CASSLGPTRSGNTIYF
TGCGCCAGCAGCTTGGGGCCGACGAGGTCTGGAAACACCATATATTTT
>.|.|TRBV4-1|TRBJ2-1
CASSQDWDEQFF
TGCGCCAGCAGCCAAGATTGGGATGAGCAGTTCTTC
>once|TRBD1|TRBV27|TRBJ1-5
CASSLLGTGNQPQHF
TGTGCCAGCAGTTTACTCGGGACAGGCAATCAGCCCCAGCATTTT
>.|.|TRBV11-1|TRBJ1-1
CASSLVQGTEAFF
TGTGCCAGCAGCTTAGTACAGGGCACTGAAGCTTTCTTT
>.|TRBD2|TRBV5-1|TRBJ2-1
CASSLSIGGSNEQFF
TGCGCCAGCAGCTTGTCGATCGGGGGGAGCAATGAGCAGTTCTTC